Included here is one T cell receptor (beta chain) sequence, with context. Method: immunoSEQ multiplex PCR; TCRdb's copy keeps in-frame clones and lacks some. The table shows 35,000 to 45,000 clones, with roughly 88% occurring only once. These data come from a study of T cell changes during pregnancy in multiple sclerosis. Germline CDR1 is MNHEY and CDR2 is SVGAGI. Losses at the gene ends were 1 base for V and 5 bases for J; bases not matched to a gene: 4. This CDR3 region has 14 residues. The genes are TRBV6-5 and TRBJ2-7, with TRBD2 identical over 8 bases. The receptor was isolated from a female donor with multiple sclerosis, enrolled in a pregnancy study. Material: CD8+ T cells from peripheral blood mononuclear cells, obtained in the first trimester of pregnancy. The CDR3 reads CASSYYPAGDEQYF. The CDR3 bases are TGTGCCAGCAGTTACTACCCAGCGGGGGACGAGCAGTACTTC.